This T cell receptor beta chain is drawn from a study of T cell clones after liver transplantation. The length of the CDR3 is 14 residues. Per germline, CDR1 LGHNA and CDR2 YNFKEQ. V was pared by 3 bases and J by 4 bases, with 3 bases of the junction left unmatched. This clone was picked up one time. Profiled with immunoSEQ multiplex PCR; TCRdb holds only in-frame clones, not every one. The table includes tens of thousands of clones, about 91% detected once. The chain carries TRBV4-2 and TRBJ1-1, with 9 nucleotides matching TRBD1. This clonotype was obtained from a human patient who received a liver transplant. Some T cells may have come from the graft donor. Here the sequenced sample was CD4+ T cells from blood, taken about 26 months after liver transplant. CDR3 sequence (DNA): TGTGCCAGCAGCCAGACAGGGGGAGTCACTGAAGCTTTCTTT. Amino acids: CASSQTGGVTEAFF.